One T cell receptor (beta chain) is described in this entry. This clonotype was observed at least ten times. Which antigen it targets is not known. The sample holds no much larger clone one base away, and base qualities are not on file. Library prep was done by multiplex PCR. Sequencing relied on an Illumina HiSeq 4000. TCR beta libraries were built with iRepertoire HTBI primers and Arm-PCR amplification of CDR3 regions. PCR products were gel purified before sequencing. In the original analysis: Across samples, roughly 60 TRBV and 13 to 15 TRBJ segments were identified and used for gene usage analysis of CDR3 amino acid clonotypes. COPE and FqMerger were used to merge filtered high-quality paired reads into contigs. BLAST was used to align contigs to the IMGT TRBV, TRBD and TRBJ reference genes, and CDR3 was defined following IMGT. Any clonotype with a frequency above 0.1% was classified as a highly expanded clone. Shannon entropy was used to measure repertoire diversity, and the Gini coefficient was used to measure V-J evenness. Public clonotypes were defined as clonotypes shared by more than one individual. The raw public data were reprocessed by TCRdb itself: fastp quality trimming at Q25, MiXCR clonotype calling, in-frame beta chains only. Duplicate CDR3 protein sequences are folded into a single record with the most common DNA and genes. The V and J calls come from TCRdb's annotation, not from the publication. The sample table lists 550,000 to 700,000 distinct CDR3 sequences, about 16% of them with a count of one. Of the sample, about 11% falls within the top ten clones.

The data originate from a study of regulatory T cells in long-lasting Graves disease (dated by TCRdb to the early 2020s). About the full investigation: Patients with newly diagnosed Graves' disease had been on antithyroid drugs for under 3 months. This study used TCR sequencing and RNA sequencing of peripheral blood to compare persistent Graves' disease patients against newly diagnosed Graves' disease patients. The study was registered as a clinical trial and conducted in China. A total of some 35 samples underwent TCR sequencing, from about 13 patients with persistent Graves' disease and 20 or so patients with newly diagnosed Graves' disease.

What this sample's time point label stands for: newly diagnosed GD, antithyroid drugs for less than 3 months. For both TCR sequencing and RNA sequencing, RNA was extracted from PBMCs in TRIzol. The diagnosis of Graves' disease followed American Thyroid Association guidelines. Patients were recruited from an endocrinology department in Xi'an, China. Each patient gave 8.5 to 9.5 milliliters of peripheral blood, collected in an EDTA anticoagulant tube. PBMCs were isolated by Ficoll Paque Plus density gradient separation without further T cell sorting. An Agilent 2100 Bioanalyzer and agarose gel were used to check RNA quality, while a NanoDrop 2000 measured RNA concentration. The germline V gene (reference sequence) specifies MNHEY as CDR1 and SMNVEV as CDR2. From its cysteine to its phenylalanine, the CDR3 spans 15 amino acids. The read is trimmed to its CDR3 DNA, 45 bases read in frame from base 1. V gives up 6 bases and J gives up 2 bases, and the segment between their germline ends measures 17 bases.

Study-wide findings and limitations: Sequencing and analysis were limited to the TCR beta chain. Because the primary lesion, thyroid tissue, could not be accessed, the study looked at peripheral blood alone. More public clonotypes were shared among persistent patients (around 3,000) than among newly diagnosed patients (966). The authors acknowledged the small sample size as a limitation that may reduce accuracy. Preferential use of TRBV28, TRBJ1-2 and TRBJ2-5 was observed in persistent disease, whereas TRBV20-1 and TRBJ2-1 were favored in newly diagnosed disease. Compared with newly diagnosed patients, persistent Graves' disease patients had lower TCR Shannon entropy and fewer highly expanded clones, which suggests clonal expansion.

This sample also appeared in a second study, on T cells in Graves' hyperthyroidism and ophthalmopathy. In that second paper, the authors write: A patient counted as having stable Graves' hyperthyroidism if no progression to ophthalmopathy occurred over 18 months of follow-up. Hyperthyroidism patients were newly diagnosed, with disease duration under 2 months, and aged 18 to 65 years. Exclusion was applied to patients with uncontrolled infections, other autoimmune diseases, pregnancy or lactation. Diagnoses were established on the basis of clinical symptoms, serum thyroxine and TRAb, thyroid ultrasound, and orbital computed tomography. The TCR CDR3 was subjected to a first round of RT-PCR using the HTBI primer set and the Qiagen OneStep RT-PCR kit. Most expanded thyroid clonotypes (frequency above 0.001) were also found in blood, which suggests that blood repertoires may mirror thyroid immune responses. A 13 V-J signature model separated ophthalmopathy from stable hyperthyroidism, with 87.88% sensitivity and about 81% specificity in cross-validation and 80%/75% in testing. During validation, the model predicted progression to ophthalmopathy a median of around 6 months ahead of onset, with approximately 71% sensitivity and about 75% specificity. TCR V-J signatures able to tell the groups apart were searched for in a discovery cohort of approximately 95 patients, of whom more than 40 had Graves' ophthalmopathy and 57 had stable Graves' hyperthyroidism. An independent validation cohort of under 20 hyperthyroidism patients and about 15 patients who later progressed to ophthalmopathy tested prospective prediction of ophthalmopathy. The 90 to 100 discovery patients were randomly divided into training and test sets at a 7:3 ratio. Thyroid tissue and blood T-cell repertoires from six Graves' hyperthyroidism patients were also compared in the study. Following sampling, methimazole starting at 30 mg daily was given to hyperthyroidism patients, and high-dose intravenous methylprednisolone was given to ophthalmopathy patients. Libraries were constructed in a second round of multiplex PCR, after which size selection and purification were carried out. Paired-end sequencing of the libraries was performed with 100 bp reads on an Illumina HiSeq2000. SOAPnuke was used to process the raw data, removing reads that contained adapters or uncalled bases, had a mean Phred below 15, or lacked an exact match to the constant primer or identifier. COPE v1.2.5 was used to merge the high-quality paired reads, and each unique nucleotide sequence was defined as a clonotype. MiTCR v1.1 was used to align clonotypes to the IMGT TRBV, TRBD and TRBJ reference segments. Only V-J combinations with frequency above 0.0001, covering roughly 99% of repertoires, were analysed. A TCS score was defined as the ratio between F50 (clonal expansion) and ExV (chaos), using BLOSUM62-based TCRdist between CDR3 peptides within each V-J. Welch's t-statistics and random forest reduced around 510 V-J features to some 14, which were used in a naive Bayes classifier (R e1071). No statistical method was used to fix the sample size in advance, and group allocation was not hidden from the investigators. According to the paper, TCR Vbeta CDR3 sequencing was carried out on roughly 130 peripheral blood samples, which came from fewer than 50 ophthalmopathy, approximately 78 hyperthyroidism and some 17 progressor patients.

The material was peripheral blood mononuclear cells (PBMCs), obtained at new diagnosis, from a patient treated with antithyroid drugs. This TCR came from a man younger than 30 with Graves disease. Donor details come from another sample of the same person, matched by shared clones. The V and J genes are TRBV27 and TRBJ2-7; the best D guess is TRBD2, with 5 bases matching. The CDR3 protein sequence reads: CASSLTWAGAYEQYF. The nucleotides read TGTGCCAGCAGCCTAACCTGGGCGGGCGCCTACGAGCAGTACTTC.